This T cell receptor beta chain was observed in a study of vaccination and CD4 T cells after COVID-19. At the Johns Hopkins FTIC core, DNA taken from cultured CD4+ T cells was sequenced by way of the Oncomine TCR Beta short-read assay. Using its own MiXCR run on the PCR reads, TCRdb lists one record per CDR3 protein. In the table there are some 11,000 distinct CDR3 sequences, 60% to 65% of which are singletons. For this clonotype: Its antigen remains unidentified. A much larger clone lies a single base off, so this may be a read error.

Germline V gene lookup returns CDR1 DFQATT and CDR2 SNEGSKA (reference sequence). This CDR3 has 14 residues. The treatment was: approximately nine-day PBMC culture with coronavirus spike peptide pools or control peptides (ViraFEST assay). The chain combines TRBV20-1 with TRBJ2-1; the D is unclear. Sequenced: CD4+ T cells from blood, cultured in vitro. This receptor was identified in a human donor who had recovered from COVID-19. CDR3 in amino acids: CSAVRINSYNEQLF. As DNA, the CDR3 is TGCAGTGCTGTGAGGATCAACTCCTACAATGAGCAGCTCTTC.